The 14 T cell receptor beta chains listed next were all sequenced from one sample in a study of blood T cells in healthy people across ages. Through a sample-barcoded 5' primer and a J-beta primer mix, a second PCR was run for roughly 6 to 12 cycles. MiXCR, applied by TCRdb to the 5' RACE reads, yields one record per CDR3 protein. The sample lists around 1,700,000 distinct CDR3 sequences, approximately 28% occurring once. The sequenced material came from blood. These receptors originate from a woman aged 25 to 39 in good health.

The chain recombines TRBV5-1 with TRBJ2-1, with unresolved D. Germline V CDR1 and CDR2: SGHRS, YFSETQ. CDR3 length equals 15 residues. V was trimmed by 1 base and J by 6 bases, leaving 14 bases between them. The CDR3 DNA sequence: TGCGCCAGCAGCTTGAGTGCAAGGAGTGCCAATGAGCAGTTCTTC. Its protein is CASSLSARSANEQFF.

This clonotype was seen a handful of times. The chain has TRBV11-2 and TRBJ2-2; TRBD1 is a possible D gene (5 bases). Deletions cut 1 base from V and 4 bases from J, with 10 bases between. The CDR3 consists of 15 residues. Germline assignment: CDR1 SGHAT and CDR2 FQNNGV. As DNA, the CDR3 is TGTGCCAGCAGCTTAGGGGTGACAGCCACCGGGGAGCTGTTTTTT. It is translated as CASSLGVTATGELFF.

The V call is TRBV5-6, the J call TRBJ1-5; D is ambiguous. The CDR3 extends over 14 amino acids. The germline V gene encodes CDR1 SGHDT and CDR2 YYEEEE. V lost 0 bases and J lost 7, with 11 bases in between. The DNA for the CDR3 is TGTGCCAGCAGCTTGGAAGGGAATGGCCAGCCCCAGCATTTT. This sequence encodes CASSLEGNGQPQHF.

The V call is TRBV15, the J call TRBJ1-5, with TRBD1 as a possible D gene (6 bases). The V and J ends lost 0 bases and 7 bases respectively, with 16 bases between them. Looked up from germline, CDR1 is LNHNV and CDR2 is YYDKDF (reference sequence). The CDR3 extends over 16 amino acids. The CDR3 protein is CATSRDSVGGGQPQHF. The CDR3 nucleotides are TGTGCCACCAGCAGAGATTCAGTAGGGGGTGGACAGCCCCAGCATTTT.

The table lists this clonotype with many counts. V is TRBV20-1 and J is TRBJ2-7; tentative D call: TRBD2 (5 bases). V gave up 0 bases and J gave up 0 bases, with 12 bases separating them. The CDR3 contains 15 residues. CDR1 and CDR2 (germline): DFQATT, SNEGSKA (reference sequence). CDR3 nucleotide sequence: TGCAGTGCTAGAGATGGAGGATCGAGCTCCTACGAGCAGTACTTC. Translating it yields CSARDGGSSSYEQYF.

This clonotype was found a few times. CDR3 region: CATYEGTGELFF. CDR3 in DNA: TGTGCCACCTATGAGGGTACCGGGGAGCTGTTTTTT. This rearrangement joins TRBV11-2 to TRBJ2-2, with D possibly being TRBD2 (5 bases). The germline CDR1 and CDR2 sequences are SGHAT and FQNNGV. The CDR3 runs 12 residues. The V gene lost 10 bases and the J gene lost 5 bases, with 11 bases spanning the gap.

This clonotype was detected a few times. The chain links TRBV29-1 to TRBJ2-1, with TRBD1 identical over 10 bases. CDR1 is SQVTM, CDR2 ANQGSEA, per germline. Losses at the gene ends were 8 bases for V and 0 bases for J; bases not matched to a gene: 16. The CDR3 length is 18 residues. The CDR3 nucleotides are TGCAGCCTGAAACGCGGACAGGGGGGTGCAAGCTCCTACAATGAGCAGTTCTTC. It is translated as CSLKRGQGGASSYNEQFF.

This chain links TRBV7-9 with TRBJ2-5, with D possibly matching TRBD2 (6 bases). Trimming stripped 5 bases from V and 5 bases from J, with 18 bases between. The CDR3 consists of 15 residues. Germline CDR1 reads SEHNR; CDR2 reads FQNEAQ (reference sequence). The CDR3 reads CASSQWSGLRETQYF. Written as DNA, the CDR3 is TGTGCCAGCAGCCAGTGGAGCGGGCTGCGGGAGACCCAGTACTTC.

This clonotype was seen only a few times. V and J are TRBV2 and TRBJ2-7; no reliable D call. Looked up from germline, CDR1 is SNHLY and CDR2 is FYNNEI. Trimming pared 0 bases from V and 5 bases from J, leaving 11 bases between. This CDR3 region has 14 residues. The CDR3 DNA reads TGTGCCAGCAGTGAAGCCTTCCCAGATAACGAGCAGTACTTC. It encodes CASSEAFPDNEQYF.

The chain has TRBV2 and TRBJ2-1, with 7 nucleotides matching TRBD2. This CDR3 has 14 residues. V lost 10 bases and J lost 3; bases outside the gene matches: 9. Germline-derived CDR1 and CDR2 are SNHLY and FYNNEI. The CDR3 coding sequence is TGTGCCAACAAAACACTAGCGATCTACAATGAGCAGTTCTTC. Its protein is CANKTLAIYNEQFF.

The chain recombines TRBV19 with TRBJ2-5; TRBD1 or TRBD2 may be the D gene (5 bases each). V was trimmed by 6 bases and J by 1 base, leaving 15 bases between them. This CDR3 contains 15 residues. In germline, CDR1 is LNHDA, CDR2 SQIVND (reference sequence). Here the CDR3 reads CASSSSPGTQETQYF. The CDR3 nucleotides read TGTGCCAGTAGCTCCTCTCCCGGGACCCAAGAGACCCAGTACTTC.

The chain uses TRBV10-2 and TRBJ2-3; 9 nucleotides align to TRBD2. Trimming took 6 bases from V and 2 from J; bases not matched to a gene: 6. Germline V gene sequence: CDR1 WSHSY, CDR2 SAAADI. The CDR3 covers 15 residues. CDR3 residues: CASRERGANTDTQYF. The CDR3 DNA reads TGCGCCAGCAGAGAGCGGGGGGCCAACACAGATACGCAGTATTTT.

This clonotype has just a few counts. The chain carries TRBV7-9 and TRBJ2-3, with D maybe TRBD1 (6 bases). The germline gives CDR1 SEHNR, CDR2 FQNEAQ (reference sequence). V was shortened by 6 bases and J by 5 bases, with 15 bases between the two germline ends. The CDR3 runs 14 residues. This CDR3 is CASSLRGSQDTQYF. DNA for the CDR3: TGTGCCAGCAGTCTCAGGGGTTCACAAGATACGCAGTATTTT.

This clonotype was picked up a small number of times. Given a much more abundant clone one base away, this may be a read error. The J gene is TRBJ2-5, the V gene TRBV10-1, with 12 positions matching TRBD2. This CDR3 is 17 amino acids long. After removal of 0 bases from V and 5 bases from J, the junction contained 7 bases not matched to a gene. The germline gives CDR1 WNHNN, CDR2 SYGVQD (reference sequence). CDR3 region: CASSESTSGGPHETQYF. CDR3 DNA: TGCGCCAGCAGTGAGTCGACTAGCGGGGGACCTCACGAGACCCAGTACTTC.